Listed below are T cell receptor beta chains from one sample, sequenced in a study of a mutant IDH1 vaccine in newly diagnosed glioma. The antigens of these receptors remain unknown. Generated by immunoSEQ multiplex PCR, the TCRdb table keeps only in-frame clones and is missing some. The profile covers 35,000 to 55,000 clones, with roughly 80% appearing a single time and 2% to 2.5% taken by the ten largest. The specimen comprised PBMCs, sampled from a glioma patient whose treatment included an IDH1 peptide vaccine. Every receptor here comes from a woman between 18 and 30 years old with glioma. Some clones in this sample may be carry-over from other donors' samples. CDR3s include the opening cysteine and the closing phenylalanine or tryptophan. Each record gives: J gene, V gene, clone size, D gene, CDR3 protein, CDR3 DNA. A D gene is named only where the DNA matches it firmly. Not every row has a clone size; where given, it reads once, few, many or a size class.

j_gene: TRBJ2-2; v_gene: TRBV9; abundance: NA; d_gene: TRBD1; CDR3aa: CASSVKMVTGGTGELFF; CDR3nt: TGTGCCAGCAGCGTAAAGATGGTGACAGGGGGCACCGGGGAGCTGTTTTTT
j_gene: TRBJ2-1; v_gene: TRBV7-9; abundance: NA; d_gene: NA; CDR3aa: CASSPIKDGGLKGNEQFF; CDR3nt: TGTGCCAGCAGCCCGATTAAGGACGGGGGACTCAAAGGGAATGAGCAGTTCTTC
j_gene: TRBJ2-2; v_gene: TRBV6-1; abundance: once; d_gene: NA; CDR3aa: CASSESGTGELFF; CDR3nt: TGTGCCAGCAGTGAATCGGGCACCGGGGAGCTGTTTTTT
j_gene: TRBJ2-7; v_gene: TRBV11-2; abundance: NA; d_gene: NA; CDR3aa: CASSLDIGGTYEQYF; CDR3nt: TGTGCCAGCAGCTTAGATATAGGGGGGACCTACGAGCAGTACTTC
j_gene: TRBJ2-7; v_gene: TRBV6-1; abundance: NA; d_gene: NA; CDR3aa: CASSHSYEQYF; CDR3nt: TGTGCCAGCAGCCATTCCTACGAGCAGTACTTC
j_gene: TRBJ1-1; v_gene: TRBV19; abundance: NA; d_gene: NA; CDR3aa: CATTGGDPEAFF; CDR3nt: TGTGCCACTACGGGGGGAGACCCTGAAGCTTTCTTT
j_gene: TRBJ2-5; v_gene: TRBV10-3; abundance: NA; d_gene: TRBD1; CDR3aa: CAIGQGGGETQYF; CDR3nt: TGTGCCATAGGACAGGGTGGGGGGGAGACCCAGTACTTC
j_gene: TRBJ1-6; v_gene: TRBV4-1; abundance: few; d_gene: NA; CDR3aa: CASSQGGERPLHF; CDR3nt: TGCGCCAGCAGCCAAGGGGGGGAGAGGCCCCTCCACTTT
j_gene: TRBJ2-1; v_gene: TRBV4-1; abundance: NA; d_gene: NA; CDR3aa: CASSQVSGSYNEQFF; CDR3nt: TGCGCCAGCAGCCAAGTGAGCGGATCCTACAATGAGCAGTTCTTC
j_gene: TRBJ1-2; v_gene: TRBV9; abundance: NA; d_gene: TRBD1; CDR3aa: CASSARTGSYGYTF; CDR3nt: TGTGCCAGCAGCGCCCGGACAGGGTCCTATGGCTACACCTTC
j_gene: TRBJ1-4; v_gene: TRBV29-1; abundance: few; d_gene: TRBD1; CDR3aa: CSVPTGGTNEKLFF; CDR3nt: TGCAGCGTCCCGACAGGGGGGACTAATGAAAAACTGTTTTTT
j_gene: TRBJ2-5; v_gene: TRBV11-2; abundance: NA; d_gene: NA; CDR3aa: CASSSPARKQTQYF; CDR3nt: TGTGCCAGCAGCTCCCCGGCCCGGAAGCAGACCCAGTACTTC
j_gene: TRBJ2-2; v_gene: TRBV5-8; abundance: NA; d_gene: NA; CDR3aa: CASSLGRIMNTGELFF; CDR3nt: TGTGCCAGCAGCTTAGGTAGGATCATGAACACCGGGGAGCTGTTTTTT
j_gene: TRBJ1-1; v_gene: TRBV7-3; abundance: NA; d_gene: NA; CDR3aa: CATQQGPMNTEAFF; CDR3nt: TGTGCCACGCAACAGGGCCCTATGAACACTGAAGCTTTCTTT
j_gene: TRBJ2-5; v_gene: TRBV10-2; abundance: NA; d_gene: NA; CDR3aa: CASSEGIQETQYF; CDR3nt: TGCGCCAGCAGTGAGGGAATCCAAGAGACCCAGTACTTC
j_gene: TRBJ2-7; v_gene: TRBV29-1; abundance: NA; d_gene: TRBD1; CDR3aa: CSVTGALYEQYF; CDR3nt: TGCAGCGTGACAGGGGCACTCTACGAGCAGTACTTC
j_gene: TRBJ1-6; v_gene: TRBV5-6; abundance: once; d_gene: TRBD1; CDR3aa: CASSLAGGTAIYNSPLHF; CDR3nt: TGTGCCAGCAGCTTGGCCGGTGGGACAGCAATTTATAATTCACCCCTCCACTTT
j_gene: TRBJ2-7; v_gene: TRBV5-1; abundance: NA; d_gene: NA; CDR3aa: CASSFRYEQYF; CDR3nt: TGCGCCAGCAGCTTTCGCTACGAGCAGTACTTC
j_gene: TRBJ2-7; v_gene: TRBV27; abundance: NA; d_gene: TRBD1; CDR3aa: CASSRSTGAYEQYF; CDR3nt: TGTGCCAGCTCCAGATCGACAGGGGCCTACGAGCAGTACTTC
j_gene: TRBJ2-5; v_gene: TRBV7-9; abundance: NA; d_gene: TRBD2; CDR3aa: CASSSRYGSGGERETQYF; CDR3nt: TGTGCCAGCAGCTCCCGTTATGGTAGCGGGGGGGAGCGAGAGACCCAGTACTTC
j_gene: TRBJ2-7; v_gene: TRBV7-3; abundance: NA; d_gene: NA; CDR3aa: CASSLTAGGTYEQYF; CDR3nt: TGTGCCAGCAGCTTAACGGCCGGCGGAACCTACGAGCAGTACTTC
j_gene: TRBJ1-2; v_gene: TRBV19; abundance: NA; d_gene: NA; CDR3aa: CASTFLAGDGYTF; CDR3nt: TGTGCCAGTACCTTCCTTGCGGGGGATGGCTACACCTTC
j_gene: TRBJ1-5; v_gene: TRBV7-9; abundance: few; d_gene: NA; CDR3aa: CASSLEKGGTSVGPQHF; CDR3nt: TGTGCCAGCAGCTTAGAGAAGGGCGGGACATCGGTGGGGCCCCAGCATTTT
j_gene: TRBJ1-1; v_gene: TRBV15; abundance: once; d_gene: TRBD1; CDR3aa: CATSPGTGDYTEAFF; CDR3nt: TGTGCCACCAGCCCAGGGACAGGGGACTACACTGAAGCTTTCTTT
j_gene: TRBJ1-2; v_gene: TRBV27; abundance: NA; d_gene: NA; CDR3aa: CASNPTDTPFEVFF; CDR3nt: TGTGCCAGCAATCCGACAGACACCCCGTTTGAGGTGTTCTTC
j_gene: TRBJ1-1; v_gene: TRBV19; abundance: few; d_gene: NA; CDR3aa: CASTPRRRGISTEAFF; CDR3nt: TGTGCCAGTACCCCACGTAGGAGGGGGATAAGCACTGAAGCTTTCTTT